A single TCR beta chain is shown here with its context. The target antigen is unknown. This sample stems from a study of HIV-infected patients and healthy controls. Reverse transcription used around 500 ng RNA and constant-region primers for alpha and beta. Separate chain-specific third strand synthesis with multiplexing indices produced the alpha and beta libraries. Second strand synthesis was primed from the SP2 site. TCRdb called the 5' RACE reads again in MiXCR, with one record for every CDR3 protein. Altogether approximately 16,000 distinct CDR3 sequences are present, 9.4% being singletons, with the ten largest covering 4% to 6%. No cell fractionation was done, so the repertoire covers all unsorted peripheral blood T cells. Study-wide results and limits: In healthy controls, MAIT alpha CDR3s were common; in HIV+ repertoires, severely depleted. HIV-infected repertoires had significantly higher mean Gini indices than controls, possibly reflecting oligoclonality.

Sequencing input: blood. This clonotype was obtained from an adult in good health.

CDR3 sequence reads: CASSLGLAGSEQFF. The CDR3 region has the DNA TGTGCCAGCAGCTTAGGGCTAGCGGGCAGTGAGCAGTTCTTC. The chain is built from TRBV7-9 and TRBJ2-1; 8 bases line up with TRBD2. CDR1 and CDR2 (germline): SEHNR, FQNEAQ (reference sequence). The V and J ends lost 1 base and 9 bases, in that order; junction bases with no gene match: 5. The CDR3 runs 14 residues.